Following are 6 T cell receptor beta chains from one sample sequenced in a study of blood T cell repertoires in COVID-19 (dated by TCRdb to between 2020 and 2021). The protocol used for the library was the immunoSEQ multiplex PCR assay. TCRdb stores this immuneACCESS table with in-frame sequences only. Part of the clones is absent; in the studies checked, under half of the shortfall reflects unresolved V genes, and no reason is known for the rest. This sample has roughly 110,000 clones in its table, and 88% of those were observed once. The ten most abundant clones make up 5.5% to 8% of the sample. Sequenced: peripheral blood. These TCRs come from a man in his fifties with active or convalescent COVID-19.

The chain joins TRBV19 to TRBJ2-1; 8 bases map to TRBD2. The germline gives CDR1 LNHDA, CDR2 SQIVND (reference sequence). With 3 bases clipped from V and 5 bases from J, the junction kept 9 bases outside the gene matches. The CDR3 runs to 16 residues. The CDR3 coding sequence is TGTGCCAGTAGTATCCCCGGGAGGGAGGTCCACAATGAGCAGTTCTTC. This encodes CASSIPGREVHNEQFF.

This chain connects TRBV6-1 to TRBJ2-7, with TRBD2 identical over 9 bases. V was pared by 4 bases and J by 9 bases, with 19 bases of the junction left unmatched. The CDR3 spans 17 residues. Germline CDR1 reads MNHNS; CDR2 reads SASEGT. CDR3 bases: TGTGCCAGCAGTGGCCCCCCGGCTAGCGGGGTCCCAGGCCGGCAGTACTTC. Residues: CASSGPPASGVPGRQYF.

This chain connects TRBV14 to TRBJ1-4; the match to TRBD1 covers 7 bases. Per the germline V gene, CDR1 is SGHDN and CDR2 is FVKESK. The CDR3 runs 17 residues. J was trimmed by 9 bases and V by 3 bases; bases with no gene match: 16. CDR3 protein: CASSHAGTARSRQKLFF. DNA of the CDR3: TGTGCCAGCAGCCACGCTGGGACAGCCCGGAGCAGGCAAAAACTGTTTTTT.

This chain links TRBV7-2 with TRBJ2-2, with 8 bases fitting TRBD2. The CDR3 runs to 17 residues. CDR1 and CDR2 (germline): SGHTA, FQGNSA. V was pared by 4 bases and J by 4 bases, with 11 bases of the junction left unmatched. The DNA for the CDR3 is TGTGCCAGCAGCTACCCTCTCAGCGGGAGTACCACCGGGGAGCTGTTTTTT. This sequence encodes CASSYPLSGSTTGELFF.

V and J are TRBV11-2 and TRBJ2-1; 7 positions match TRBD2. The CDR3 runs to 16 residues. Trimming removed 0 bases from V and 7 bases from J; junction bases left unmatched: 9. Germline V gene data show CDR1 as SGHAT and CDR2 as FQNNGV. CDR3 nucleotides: TGTGCCAGCAGCTTAGATGTAGGGCAGGGAGGGAATGAGCAGTTCTTC. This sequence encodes CASSLDVGQGGNEQFF.

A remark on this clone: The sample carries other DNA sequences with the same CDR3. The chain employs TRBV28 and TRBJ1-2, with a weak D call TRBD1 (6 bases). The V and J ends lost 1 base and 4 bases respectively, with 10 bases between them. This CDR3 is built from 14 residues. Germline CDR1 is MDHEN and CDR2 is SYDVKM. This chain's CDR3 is CASSLSGVGYGYTF. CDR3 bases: TGTGCCAGCAGTTTATCAGGGGTCGGCTATGGCTACACCTTC.